Sequencing of this T cell receptor beta chain was carried out in a study of post-analysis software for immune sequencing data. Study summary: Included among the disease courses, which were recorded for the cohort, were relapsing-remitting, secondary progressive and progressive-relapsing multiple sclerosis. Study results and caveats: Same-batch preparations were strongly co-clustered by F measure. The study found significantly lower normalized Chao1 diversity in multiple sclerosis patients than in controls.

Points on this clonotype: The antigen remains unidentified.

Incorporated into the TCR beta cDNA libraries were unique molecular identifiers, which served to reduce PCR and sequencing biases. When about 0.85 to 11 million T cells were used, they gave hundreds of thousands of cDNA molecules. MiXCR was run by TCRdb on the PCR reads, yielding one entry per CDR3 protein. This sample yields hundreds of thousands of distinct CDR3 sequences, of which approximately 59% are seen a single time; about 11% belongs to the top ten. Specimen: blood. The origin of this receptor is a girl aged 2-15 years with multiple sclerosis.

As DNA, the CDR3 is TGTGCCAGCAGCCCACGGGGACTAGCGGGAGCCCCATCCTACGAGCAGTACTTC. Translation gives CASSPRGLAGAPSYEQYF. The chain uses TRBV7-9 and TRBJ2-7; 14 nucleotides agree with TRBD2. The CDR3 loop spans 18 amino acids. V shed 5 bases, J shed 1 base, and the junction held 10 bases outside the gene matches. Looked up from germline, CDR1 is SEHNR and CDR2 is FQNEAQ (reference sequence).